This T cell receptor (beta chain) came from a study of graft-versus-host responses after intestinal transplantation. Across the study: Transplant types were multivisceral, liver-intestinal, or isolated intestinal.

Assay: immunoSEQ multiplex PCR; the TCRdb copy retains only in-frame clones and omits some. There are over 85,000 clones in the sample; roughly 93% occur only once, and roughly 0.49% lies in the top ten. Comments on this clone: Its antigen remains unknown.

The CDR3 runs 13 residues. Per germline, CDR1 SGHTA and CDR2 FQGTGA. The V and J ends lost 4 bases and 8 bases, in that order; junction bases with no gene match: 5. The chain couples TRBV7-3 to TRBJ2-1, with 7 positions matching TRBD2. The clonotype was recovered from a human donor who received an intestinal transplant. Source: unstimulated CD8+ T cells sorted from spleen or lymph node cells, taken before intestinal transplant. This CDR3 reads CASSSASGDEQFF. CDR3 nucleotide sequence: TGTGCCAGCAGCTCAGCTAGCGGCGATGAGCAGTTCTTC. Looking up the rest from reference TRBV7-3 and TRBJ2-1 gives the full variable domain: GAGVSQTPSNKVTEKGKYVELRCDPISGHTALYWYRQSLGQGPEFLIYFQGTGAADDSGLPNDRFFAVRPEGSVSTLKIQRTERGDSAVYLCASSSASGDEQFFGPGTRLTVL.